The following is a TCR beta chain sequence with its context. The data stem from a study of shared clonotypes between healthy human individuals. Germline CDR1 reads SGHAT; CDR2 reads FQNNGV. The CDR3 consists of 16 residues. Trimming removed 1 base from V and 5 bases from J, with 17 bases in between. The table came from immunoSEQ multiplex PCR; TCRdb's copy has only in-frame clones and leaves some out. The sample holds around 550,000 clones, 90% to 97% seen once. The chain couples TRBV11-2 to TRBJ2-5; the D gene is possibly TRBD1 (5 bases). The sequence came from a woman in her 30s in good health. The sample comprised naive CD4+ T cells sorted from blood. The sample's subset: CD45RA+ positively selected. CDR3 region: CASSLAGQGVWETQYF. In DNA form, the CDR3 reads TGTGCCAGCAGCTTAGCGGGCCAGGGTGTGTGGGAGACCCAGTACTTC.